This TCR beta chain was captured in a study of cytomegalovirus exposure and HLA in healthy donors. Turning to the study itself: The Caucasian-associated ancestry cluster contained about 80% of the approximately 390 genotyped donors. Findings and caveats of the study: It was assumed in the presence/absence analyses that sequencing depth was roughly uniform across donors. Researchers reported in a later analysis that a missense DCLRE1C variant was tied to TCR beta V- and J-gene trimming.

60 Vbeta and 13 Jbeta primers were used in PCR. TCRdb's copy holds only in-frame clones and misses some; the assay was immunoSEQ multiplex PCR. The sample consists of 90,000 to 150,000 clones, around 86% of them appearing once. As for this clone: As yet, its antigen is unknown.

V lost 3 bases and J lost 4; bases outside the gene matches: 5. CDR1 is SGHNT, CDR2 YYREEE, per germline (reference sequence). This CDR3 contains 14 residues. This chain links TRBV5-4 with TRBJ1-2; 8 bases are shared with TRBD1. The sequenced sample consisted of PBMCs. This receptor was identified in a woman aged 35 to 49 in good health and CMV-seronegative. The CDR3 protein is CASSSDRVGYGYTF. DNA of the CDR3: TGTGCCAGCAGCTCGGACAGGGTTGGCTATGGCTACACCTTC.